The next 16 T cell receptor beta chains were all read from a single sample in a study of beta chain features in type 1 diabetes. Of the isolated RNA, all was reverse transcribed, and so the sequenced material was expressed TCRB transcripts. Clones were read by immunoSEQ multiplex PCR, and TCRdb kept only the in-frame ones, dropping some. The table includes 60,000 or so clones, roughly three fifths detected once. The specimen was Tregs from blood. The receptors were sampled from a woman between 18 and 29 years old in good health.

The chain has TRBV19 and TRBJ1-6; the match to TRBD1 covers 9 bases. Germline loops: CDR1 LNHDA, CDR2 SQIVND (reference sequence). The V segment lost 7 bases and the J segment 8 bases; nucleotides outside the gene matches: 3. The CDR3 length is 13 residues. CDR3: CASKTGGYSPLHF. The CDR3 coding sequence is TGTGCCAGTAAGACAGGGGGGTATTCACCCCTCCACTTT.

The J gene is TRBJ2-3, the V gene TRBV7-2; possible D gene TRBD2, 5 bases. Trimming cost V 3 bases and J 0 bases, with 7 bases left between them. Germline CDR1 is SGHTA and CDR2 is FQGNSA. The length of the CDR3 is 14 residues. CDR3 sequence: CASSFGVSTDTQYF. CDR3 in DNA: TGTGCCAGCAGCTTCGGGGTGAGCACAGATACGCAGTATTTT.

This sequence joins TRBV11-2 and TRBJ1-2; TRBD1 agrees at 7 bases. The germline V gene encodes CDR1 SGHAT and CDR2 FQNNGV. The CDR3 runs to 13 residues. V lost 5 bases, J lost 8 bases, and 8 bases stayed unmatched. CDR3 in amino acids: CASSAQGVLGYTF. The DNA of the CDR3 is TGTGCCAGCAGCGCGCAGGGGGTACTCGGCTACACCTTC.

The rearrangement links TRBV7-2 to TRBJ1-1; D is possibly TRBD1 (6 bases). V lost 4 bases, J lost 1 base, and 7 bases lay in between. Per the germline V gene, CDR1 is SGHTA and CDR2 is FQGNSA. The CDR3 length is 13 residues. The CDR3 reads CASSSGQNTEAFF. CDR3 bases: TGTGCCAGCAGCTCGGGACAGAACACTGAAGCTTTCTTT. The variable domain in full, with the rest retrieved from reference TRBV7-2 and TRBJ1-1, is GAGVSQSPSNKVTEKGKDVELRCDPISGHTALYWYRQSLGQGLEFLIYFQGNSAPDKSGLPSDRFSAERTGGSVSTLTIQRTQQEDSAVYLCASSSGQNTEAFFGQGTRLTVV.

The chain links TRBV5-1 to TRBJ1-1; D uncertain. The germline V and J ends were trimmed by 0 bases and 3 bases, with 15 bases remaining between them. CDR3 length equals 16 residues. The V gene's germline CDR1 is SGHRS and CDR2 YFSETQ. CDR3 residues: CASSLGAGVPYTEAFF. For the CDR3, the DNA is TGCGCCAGCAGCTTGGGTGCGGGTGTCCCTTACACTGAAGCTTTCTTT.

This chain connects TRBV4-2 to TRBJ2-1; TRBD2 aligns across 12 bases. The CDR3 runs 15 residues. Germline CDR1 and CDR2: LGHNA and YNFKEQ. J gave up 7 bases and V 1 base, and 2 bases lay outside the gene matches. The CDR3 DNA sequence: TGTGCCAGCAGCCAAGGACTAGCGGGAGTAAATGAGCAGTTCTTC. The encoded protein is CASSQGLAGVNEQFF.

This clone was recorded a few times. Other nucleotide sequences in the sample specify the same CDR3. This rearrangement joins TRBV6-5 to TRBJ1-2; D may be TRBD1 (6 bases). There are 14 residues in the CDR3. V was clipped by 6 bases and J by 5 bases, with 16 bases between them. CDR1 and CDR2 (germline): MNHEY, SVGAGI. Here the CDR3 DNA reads TGTGCCAGCAGCTCGGGACATGGAACTTATGGCTACACCTTC. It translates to CASSSGHGTYGYTF.

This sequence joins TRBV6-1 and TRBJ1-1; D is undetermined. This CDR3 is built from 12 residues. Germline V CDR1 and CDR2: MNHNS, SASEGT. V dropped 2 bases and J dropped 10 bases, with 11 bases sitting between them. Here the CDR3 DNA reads TGTGCCAGCAGTGAACGGGGATTCGGAGCTTTCTTT. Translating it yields CASSERGFGAFF.

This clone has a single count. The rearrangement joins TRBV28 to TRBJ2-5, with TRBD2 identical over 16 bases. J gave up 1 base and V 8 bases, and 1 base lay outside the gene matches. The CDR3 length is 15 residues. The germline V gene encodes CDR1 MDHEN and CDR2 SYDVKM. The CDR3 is CASGTSGRAQETQYF. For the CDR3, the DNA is TGTGCCAGCGGGACTAGCGGGAGGGCCCAAGAGACCCAGTACTTC.

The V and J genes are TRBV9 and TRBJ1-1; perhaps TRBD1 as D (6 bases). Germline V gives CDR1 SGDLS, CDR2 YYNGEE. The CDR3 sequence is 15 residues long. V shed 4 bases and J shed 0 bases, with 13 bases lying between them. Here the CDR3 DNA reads TGTGCCAGCAGCCAAAGGACAGACCTGAACACTGAAGCTTTCTTT. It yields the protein CASSQRTDLNTEAFF.

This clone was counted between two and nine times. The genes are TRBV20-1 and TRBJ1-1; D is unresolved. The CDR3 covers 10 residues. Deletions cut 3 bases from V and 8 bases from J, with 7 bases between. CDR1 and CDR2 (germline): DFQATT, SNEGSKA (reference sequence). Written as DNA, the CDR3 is TGCAGTGCTAGGAGAGGGGAAGCTTTCTTT. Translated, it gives CSARRGEAFF.

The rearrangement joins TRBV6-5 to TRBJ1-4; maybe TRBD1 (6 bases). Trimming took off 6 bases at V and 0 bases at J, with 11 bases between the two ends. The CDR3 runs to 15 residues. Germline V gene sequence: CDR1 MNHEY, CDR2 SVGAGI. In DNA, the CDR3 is TGTGCCAGCAGGAGGACAGTTTCAACTAATGAAAAACTGTTTTTT. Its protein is CASRRTVSTNEKLFF.

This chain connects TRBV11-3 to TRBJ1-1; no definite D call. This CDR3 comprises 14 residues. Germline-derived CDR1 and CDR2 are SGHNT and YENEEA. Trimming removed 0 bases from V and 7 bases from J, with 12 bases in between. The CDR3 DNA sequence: TGTGCCAGCAGCTTAGACCGGACTAGGAATGAAGCTTTCTTT. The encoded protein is CASSLDRTRNEAFF.

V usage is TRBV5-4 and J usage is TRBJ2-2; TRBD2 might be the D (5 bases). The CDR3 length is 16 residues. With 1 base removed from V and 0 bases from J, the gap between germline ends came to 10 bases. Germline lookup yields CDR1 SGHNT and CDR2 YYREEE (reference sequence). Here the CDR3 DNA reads TGTGCCAGCAGCTTGCCCCAGAGGGCGAACACCGGGGAGCTGTTTTTT. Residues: CASSLPQRANTGELFF.

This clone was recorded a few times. Written as DNA, the CDR3 is TGTGCCAGCAGCTTAGCGGTCCTAACAGATACGCAGTATTTT. This gives the protein CASSLAVLTDTQYF. The rearrangement joins TRBV11-2 to TRBJ2-3; D ambiguous. This CDR3 is 14 amino acids long. Germline lookup yields CDR1 SGHAT and CDR2 FQNNGV. Trimming left V 1 base short and J 3 bases short, with 8 bases between.

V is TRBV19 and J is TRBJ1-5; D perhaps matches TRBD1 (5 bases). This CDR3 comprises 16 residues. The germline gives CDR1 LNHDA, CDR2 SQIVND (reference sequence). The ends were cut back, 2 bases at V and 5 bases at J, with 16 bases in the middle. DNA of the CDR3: TGTGCCAGTAGTATAAAGCAGGGAAGTTCCCATCAGCCCCAGCATTTT. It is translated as CASSIKQGSSHQPQHF.